This T cell receptor beta chain emerged from a study of shared clonotypes between healthy human individuals. Background on the study: Participating donors consisted of a couple of women and a few men aged 18 to 49.

Overall study results and limits: In general, naive subsets displayed greater estimated richness than memory subsets did.

TCRdb keeps only in-frame clones here, not all; method: immunoSEQ multiplex PCR. The sample shows approximately 1.5 million clones, around 98% of them seen only once. V was pared by 6 bases and J by 6 bases, with 15 bases between. CDR1 is MDHEN and CDR2 is SYDVKM in the germline V gene. The CDR3 contains 13 residues. Donors, without exception, were Caucasian adults residing in Nashville, Tennessee. Both subsets, CD45RA+ naive and CD45RA-negative memory, were split from the CD4+ cells. With regard to this clone: Its antigen is not identified.

Sequencing was done on a sample of naive CD4+ T cells sorted from blood. Described subset: CD45RA+ positively selected. The receptor comes from a man aged 30-40 years in good health. The chain links TRBV28 to TRBJ2-7; no reliable D call. The CDR3 DNA reads TGTGCCAGCAGATCAACAACTCTTATCGAGCAGTACTTC. Translated: CASRSTTLIEQYF.